The source of this T cell receptor beta chain is a study of T cell responses to AZD1222 COVID-19 vaccine. Study results and limitations: Donors were largely white British and mainly female; clonal diversity was possibly underestimated.

With respect to this clone: Its cognate antigen is unknown.

Some clones are missing from TCRdb's copy, which holds only in-frame ones; the method was immunoSEQ multiplex PCR. The repertoire includes 140,000 to 150,000 clones, approximately 90% of them detected once, and around 5.5% sits in the top ten. Germline CDR1 and CDR2: MNHEY and SVGAGI. Trimming cost V 0 bases and J 4 bases, with 7 bases left between them. The CDR3 consists of 14 residues. The rearrangement uses TRBV6-5 and TRBJ1-3; D is uncertain. Here the sequenced sample was peripheral blood, taken on day 0 of AZD1222 vaccination. The clonotype comes from an adult in good health. CDR3: CASSYSGRGNTIYF. The CDR3 coding sequence is TGTGCCAGCAGTTACTCCGGCAGGGGAAACACCATATATTTT.